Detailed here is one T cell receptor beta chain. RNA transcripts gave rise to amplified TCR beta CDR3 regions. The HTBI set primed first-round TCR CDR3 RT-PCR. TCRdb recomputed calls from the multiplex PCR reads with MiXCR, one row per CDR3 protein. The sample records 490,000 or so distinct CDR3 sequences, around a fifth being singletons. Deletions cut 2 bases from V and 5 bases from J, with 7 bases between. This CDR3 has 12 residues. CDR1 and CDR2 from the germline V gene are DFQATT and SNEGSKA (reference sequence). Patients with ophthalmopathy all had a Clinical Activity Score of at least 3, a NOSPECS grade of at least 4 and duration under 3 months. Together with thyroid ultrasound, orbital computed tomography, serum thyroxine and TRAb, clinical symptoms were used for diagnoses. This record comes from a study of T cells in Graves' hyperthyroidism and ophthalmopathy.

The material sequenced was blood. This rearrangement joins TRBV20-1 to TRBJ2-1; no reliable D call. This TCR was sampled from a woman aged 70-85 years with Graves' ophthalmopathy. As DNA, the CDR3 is TGCAGTGCTAGAAGAAAAAACAATGAGCAGTTCTTC. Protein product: CSARRKNNEQFF.